Below, 24 T cell receptor beta chains from the same sample are listed, as sequenced in a study of cytomegalovirus exposure and HLA in healthy donors. The study ran its PCR with 60 Vbeta and 13 Jbeta primers. Produced via immunoSEQ multiplex PCR; TCRdb's table is partial and in-frame only. The profile covers more than 95,000 clones, with 75% to 85% appearing a single time and 8.9% taken by the ten largest. Material for sequencing was PBMCs. These receptors came from a man aged 25-45 years in good health and CMV-seropositive.

The chain recombines TRBV7-3 with TRBJ2-1, with TRBD2 matching 8 bases. The CDR3 consists of 15 residues. Germline assignment: CDR1 SGHTA and CDR2 FQGTGA. Trimming took 5 bases from V and 8 from J; bases not matched to a gene: 11. The CDR3 DNA sequence: TGTGCCAGCAGCCTGACTAGCGTTTCTACCGATGAGCAGTTCTTC. It encodes CASSLTSVSTDEQFF.

V is TRBV25-1 and J is TRBJ1-1, with D unclear. CDR1 and CDR2 (germline): MGHDK, SYGVNS. V lost 1 base, J lost 2 bases, and 14 bases lay in between. This CDR3 region has 16 residues. Here the CDR3 reads CASSEFGSGTNTEAFF. As DNA, the CDR3 is TGTGCCAGCAGTGAATTCGGTTCGGGAACCAACACTGAAGCTTTCTTT.

This clone came up once. V and J are TRBV27 and TRBJ1-5, with D possibly matching TRBD1 (5 bases). Germline V CDR1 and CDR2: MNHEY, SMNVEV (reference sequence). V was cut by 2 bases and J by 2 bases, with 25 bases left in between. The CDR3 spans 20 residues. In nucleotides, the CDR3 is TGTGCCAGCAGTTTAAGTCGGGCGGGGCACGACACGAGGGGCAATCAGCCCCAGCATTTT. It specifies CASSLSRAGHDTRGNQPQHF.

The chain joins TRBV7-3 to TRBJ1-4, with TRBD1 as a possible D gene (6 bases). Trimming removed 0 bases at V and 8 bases at J, with 7 bases between. Germline lookup yields CDR1 SGHTA and CDR2 FQGTGA. The CDR3 runs to 13 residues. The CDR3, as DNA: TGTGCCAGCAGCTTAACGACAGGCGAAAAACTGTTTTTT. Its protein is CASSLTTGEKLFF. The variable domain in full, completed from reference TRBV7-3 and TRBJ1-4, reads GAGVSQTPSNKVTEKGKYVELRCDPISGHTALYWYRQSLGQGPEFLIYFQGTGAADDSGLPNDRFFAVRPEGSVSTLKIQRTERGDSAVYLCASSLTTGEKLFFGSGTQLSVL.

The chain has TRBV6-5 and TRBJ1-1; maybe TRBD1 (5 bases). This CDR3 has 14 residues. V lost 7 bases and J 4 bases, leaving 16 bases between the germline ends. CDR1 MNHEY and CDR2 SVGAGI come from the germline V gene. The CDR3 sequence: CASIPRQGGTEAFF. In DNA, the CDR3 is TGTGCCAGCATCCCCCGGCAGGGTGGCACTGAAGCTTTCTTT.

V and J are TRBV27 and TRBJ1-5, with a weak D call TRBD1 (6 bases). Germline V gene data show CDR1 as MNHEY and CDR2 as SMNVEV (reference sequence). V was shortened by 3 bases and J by 6 bases, with 12 bases between the two germline ends. This CDR3 region has 14 residues. CDR3 bases: TGTGCCAGCAGTTTGGACAGATGGGGTCAGCCCCAGCATTTT. Translation gives CASSLDRWGQPQHF.

This chain joins TRBV19 and TRBJ2-7; D may be TRBD1 (5 bases). V shed 3 bases and J shed 1 base, with 7 bases lying between them. From germline, CDR1 is LNHDA and CDR2 SQIVND (reference sequence). CDR3 size: 13 residues. The CDR3 loop reads CASSMDTSYEQYF. CDR3 coding DNA: TGTGCCAGTAGTATGGACACATCCTACGAGCAGTACTTC.

A few counts support this clone. The rearrangement links TRBV30 to TRBJ1-5; 7 bases align to TRBD1. Losses at the gene ends were 4 bases for V and 1 base for J; bases not matched to a gene: 4. There are 14 residues in the CDR3. Germline V gene data show CDR1 as GTSNPN and CDR2 as SVGIG (reference sequence). CDR3 protein: CAWKLGQSNQPQHF. Written as DNA, the CDR3 is TGTGCCTGGAAATTGGGACAGAGCAATCAGCCCCAGCATTTT. Combining the CDR3 with reference TRBV30 and TRBJ1-5 gives the whole variable domain SQTIHQWPATLVQPVGSPLSLECTVEGTSNPNLYWYRQAAGRGLQLLFYSVGIGQISSEVPQNLSASRPQDRQFILSSKKLLLSDSGFYLCAWKLGQSNQPQHFGDGTRLSIL.

The chain recombines TRBV19 with TRBJ1-3, with D perhaps TRBD1 (5 bases). V was clipped by 7 bases and J by 1 base, with 14 bases between them. The CDR3 contains 15 residues. In germline, CDR1 is LNHDA, CDR2 SQIVND (reference sequence). CDR3 residues: CASKRQRASGNTIYF. DNA for the CDR3: TGTGCCAGTAAGAGACAGCGCGCGTCTGGAAACACCATATATTTT.

The rearrangement links TRBV6-1 to TRBJ1-5; no firm D call. CDR3 length: 15 amino acids. Germline V gene sequence: CDR1 MNHNS, CDR2 SASEGT. The V and J ends lost 3 bases and 5 bases respectively, with 14 bases between them. CDR3 sequence (DNA): TGTGCCAGCAGTGAGTCAAACGGGGTCCATCAGCCCCAGCATTTT. It codes for CASSESNGVHQPQHF.

The rearrangement links TRBV27 to TRBJ2-5, with D possibly being TRBD2 (5 bases). The germline V and J ends were trimmed by 3 bases and 2 bases, with 13 bases remaining between them. This CDR3 spans 15 amino acids. Germline CDR1 reads MNHEY; CDR2 reads SMNVEV (reference sequence). The CDR3 region has the DNA TGTGCCAGCAGTTTTTTTAGCGCCGATCAAGAGACCCAGTACTTC. This codes for CASSFFSADQETQYF.

The V and J genes are TRBV7-3 and TRBJ2-1, with 9 bases aligning to TRBD1. The V segment lost 5 bases and the J segment 8 bases; nucleotides outside the gene matches: 7. Germline CDR1 reads SGHTA; CDR2 reads FQGTGA. The CDR3 sequence is 14 residues long. In DNA form, the CDR3 reads TGTGCCAGCAGCCCACAGGGGGCTCGGGATGAGCAGTTCTTC. It codes for CASSPQGARDEQFF.

V and J are TRBV7-9 and TRBJ1-5; weak D call: TRBD1 (6 bases). CDR1 is SEHNR and CDR2 is FQNEAQ in the germline V gene (reference sequence). CDR3 length: 14 residues. The V gene lost 3 bases and the J gene lost 1 base, with 7 bases spanning the gap. The CDR3 loop reads CASSLGASNQPQHF. The CDR3 DNA sequence: TGTGCCAGCAGCTTGGGGGCGAGCAATCAGCCCCAGCATTTT.

The rearrangement links TRBV18 to TRBJ2-5; 7 nucleotides align to TRBD2. CDR1 KGHSH and CDR2 LQKENI come from the germline V gene. The CDR3 spans 15 residues. The V and J ends lost 5 bases and 6 bases, in that order; junction bases with no gene match: 12. CDR3 in amino acids: CASSEFAGVTKTQYF. CDR3 in DNA: TGTGCCAGCTCAGAATTTGCGGGGGTGACGAAGACCCAGTACTTC.

The rearrangement joins TRBV6-1 to TRBJ2-7, with D possibly matching TRBD2 (6 bases). The CDR3 is made up of 15 amino acids. Germline loops: CDR1 MNHNS, CDR2 SASEGT. V lost 1 base to trimming and J lost 2 bases, with 12 bases between them. For the CDR3, the DNA is TGTGCCAGCAGTGAAGGTGCGGGAAGAGCCTACGAGCAGTACTTC. Translated, it gives CASSEGAGRAYEQYF.

The chain recombines TRBV6-6 with TRBJ1-1; 7 positions match TRBD1. CDR1 and CDR2 from the germline V gene are MNHNY and SVGAGI (reference sequence). V shed 8 bases and J 0 bases; nucleotides not matched to a gene: 0. The CDR3 runs 12 residues. This CDR3 is CASGQVNTEAFF. CDR3 coding DNA: TGTGCCAGCGGACAGGTGAACACTGAAGCTTTCTTT.

The chain uses TRBV10-3 and TRBJ1-1; possibly TRBD1 for D (5 bases). Germline CDR1 reads ENHRY; CDR2 reads SYGVKD. The CDR3 is made up of 12 amino acids. V was shortened by 3 bases and J by 5 bases, with 7 bases between the two germline ends. CDR3 protein: CAISDGGTEAFF. CDR3 nucleotide sequence: TGTGCCATCAGTGATGGGGGGACTGAAGCTTTCTTT.

The chain links TRBV21-1 to TRBJ1-1; TRBD1 reflects the table's D call only, with no check against the DNA. TRBV21-1 is termed a pseudogene. The CDR3 is 17 amino acids. CDR3 protein: CASSKAPPTETDTEAFF. The CDR3 nucleotides are TGTGCCAGCAGCAAAGCCCCTCCGACAGAAACAGACACTGAAGCTTTCTTT.

The gene calls are TRBV12-5 and TRBJ1-5, with 10 bases aligning to TRBD1. Germline CDR1 is LGHNT and CDR2 is FRNRAP. V dropped 6 bases and J dropped 6; count of bases not matched to a gene: 8. CDR3 length: 15 residues. The CDR3 DNA follows: TGTGCTAGTGGGACGACAGGGGGCCTTGGTCAGCCCCAGCATTTT. Amino acids: CASGTTGGLGQPQHF.

The gene calls are TRBV5-6 and TRBJ1-4; D uncertain. Trimming took off 4 bases at V and 2 bases at J, with 9 bases between the two ends. From germline, CDR1 is SGHDT and CDR2 YYEEEE. The CDR3 contains 14 residues. CDR3 amino acids: CASSPTPTNEKLFF. The DNA of the CDR3 is TGTGCCAGCAGCCCCACACCCACTAATGAAAAACTGTTTTTT.

The gene calls are TRBV28 and TRBJ2-2, with D uncertain. V shed 7 bases and J shed 1 base, with 4 bases lying between them. Germline CDR1 reads MDHEN; CDR2 reads SYDVKM. The CDR3 runs to 12 residues. The CDR3 sequence is CASNGNTGELFF. The DNA of the CDR3 is TGTGCCAGCAACGGGAACACCGGGGAGCTGTTTTTT.

The chain employs TRBV5-4 and TRBJ2-7; possible D gene TRBD2, 5 bases. The germline V and J ends were trimmed by 2 bases and 9 bases, with 15 bases remaining between them. CDR3 length equals 13 residues. From germline, CDR1 is SGHNT and CDR2 YYREEE (reference sequence). CDR3 bases: TGTGCCAGCAGCTTCACCGGGGTCGGCGCGCAGTACTTC. Amino acids: CASSFTGVGAQYF.

The V call is TRBV7-9, the J call TRBJ2-3; no definite D call. The germline V gene has CDR1 SEHNR and CDR2 FQNEAQ (reference sequence). This CDR3 region has 12 residues. Trimming pared 1 base from V and 7 bases from J, leaving 6 bases between. The DNA of the CDR3 is TGTGCCAGCAGCTTAGGGCAGAATACGCAGTATTTT. This sequence encodes CASSLGQNTQYF.

The gene calls are TRBV6-5 and TRBJ1-5, with 7 bases matching TRBD1. Germline assignment: CDR1 MNHEY and CDR2 SVGAGI. The length of the CDR3 is 14 residues. V lost 5 bases and J lost 5; bases outside the gene matches: 6. CDR3 in amino acids: CASSDHRGDQPQHF. CDR3 in DNA: TGTGCCAGCAGTGACCACAGGGGCGATCAGCCCCAGCATTTT.